This T cell receptor beta chain was observed in a study of T-cell reconstitution after alpha-beta-depleted transplantation in children. The CDR3 is made up of 14 amino acids. The V end was cut by 2 bases, the J end by 7 bases, with 15 bases between. Germline V lookup: CDR1 SEHNR, CDR2 FQNEAQ (reference sequence). Preparation of the TCRbeta library involved a method that used unique molecular identifiers. TCRdb recomputed calls from the PCR reads with MiXCR, one row per CDR3 protein. Among around 440,000 distinct CDR3 sequences listed, 15% to 20% were seen once. This clonotype was detected many times. The gene calls are TRBV7-9 and TRBJ2-7; D gene uncertain. Sequencing used PBMCs, mostly from graft donor cells, obtained 360 days after TCRalphabeta/CD19-depleted stem cell transplant. The receptor's source is a boy in the first two years of life who had a stem cell transplant for Wiskott-Aldrich syndrome, so the T cells may come from the graft donor. CDR3 residues: CASSLWFRAEEQYF. CDR3 DNA: TGTGCCAGCAGCTTATGGTTTAGGGCCGAGGAGCAGTACTTC.